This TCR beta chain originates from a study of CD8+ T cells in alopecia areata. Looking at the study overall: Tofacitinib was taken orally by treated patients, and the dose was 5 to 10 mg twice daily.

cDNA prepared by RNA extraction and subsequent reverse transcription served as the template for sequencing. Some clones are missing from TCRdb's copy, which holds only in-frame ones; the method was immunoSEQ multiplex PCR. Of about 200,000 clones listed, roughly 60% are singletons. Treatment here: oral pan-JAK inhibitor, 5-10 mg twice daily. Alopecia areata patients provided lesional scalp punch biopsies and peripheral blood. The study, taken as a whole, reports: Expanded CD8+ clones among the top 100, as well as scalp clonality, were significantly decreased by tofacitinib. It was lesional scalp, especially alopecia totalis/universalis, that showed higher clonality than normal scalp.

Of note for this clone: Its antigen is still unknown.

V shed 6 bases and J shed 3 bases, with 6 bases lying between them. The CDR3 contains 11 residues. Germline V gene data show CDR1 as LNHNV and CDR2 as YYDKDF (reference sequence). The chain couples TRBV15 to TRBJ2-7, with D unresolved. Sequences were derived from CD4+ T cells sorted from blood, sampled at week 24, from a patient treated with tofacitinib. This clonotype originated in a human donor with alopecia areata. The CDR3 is CATSSIYEQYF. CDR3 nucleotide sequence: TGTGCCACCAGTTCGATCTACGAGCAGTACTTC.